This T cell receptor beta chain was identified during a study of response to subunit inactivated influenza vaccine. Study conclusions and caveats: Each seasonal flu vaccination may recruit only limited new T cells, authors suggested.

Germline V lookup: CDR1 LGHDT, CDR2 YNNKEL (reference sequence). Losses at the gene ends were 4 bases for V and 6 bases for J; bases not matched to a gene: 5. The CDR3 length is 13 residues. MiXCR was run by TCRdb on the RT-PCR reads, yielding one entry per CDR3 protein. This sample has hundreds of thousands of distinct CDR3 sequences, with 21% found just once. This clonotype occurred a few times. The antigen is not known. The receptor's source is a man aged 50-75 years who received an inactivated influenza vaccine. The chain combines TRBV3-1 with TRBJ2-7; 8 nucleotides match TRBD2. Source: PBMCs from blood, taken less than 22 months after vaccination. CDR3 sequence: CASSPRLATEQYF. CDR3 nucleotides: TGTGCCAGCAGCCCTAGACTAGCGACCGAGCAGTACTTC.